The entry below describes one TCR beta chain. In the source study's methods: Amplification from reference gene primers served as the basis for estimated nucleated cell counts. Clones were sequenced by immunoSEQ multiplex PCR, and TCRdb holds only the in-frame ones, with some missing. That table furnishes V, J and clone size, whereas the DNA furnished D and trimming. The sample holds under 200,000 clones, roughly 80% seen once. The data belong to a study of blood T cell repertoires in COVID-19. Study background: Sample material is recorded as cDNA or gDNA derived from T cells, B-cell-depleted T cells, or PBMCs.

This receptor was identified in a woman in her 70s with COVID-19, enrolled during active disease. Material for sequencing was peripheral blood.

CDR3 sequence reads: CASSTFFGTSNTEAFF. CDR3 nucleotide sequence: TGTGCCAGCAGCACGTTCTTCGGGACATCGAACACTGAAGCTTTCTTT. The chain recombines TRBV5-6 with TRBJ1-1, with D possibly matching TRBD1 (6 bases). The germline V gene encodes CDR1 SGHDT and CDR2 YYEEEE. CDR3 length: 16 amino acids. The ends were cut back, 4 bases at V and 1 base at J, with 17 bases in the middle.